This T cell receptor (beta chain) was identified during a study of cytomegalovirus exposure and HLA in healthy donors. Study-wide background: Researchers previously reported finding fewer than 140 million unique TCR beta sequences from 170 million or so T cells. Of 300 to 500 genotyped donors, around 84% clustered with self-reported Caucasian donors.

Study-level findings and limits: In a later analysis, common viral pathogens appeared linked to several of the most significant clusters.

On this clone itself: Its antigen is not known.

The primer mix had 60 Vbeta and 13 Jbeta primers. Method: immunoSEQ multiplex PCR; TCRdb's copy keeps in-frame clones and lacks some. The sample holds about 200,000 clones, 70% to 85% seen once. Per the germline V gene, CDR1 is SEHNR and CDR2 is FQNEAQ (reference sequence). The length of the CDR3 is 14 residues. The trim removed 4 bases at V and 6 bases at J, leaving 4 bases unmatched. The V call is TRBV7-9, the J call TRBJ2-2; 8 bases map to TRBD2. This TCR derives from a male donor in good health and CMV-seronegative. The sample was PBMCs. DNA for the CDR3: TGTGCCAGCAGCTCCGGACTAGCCCCCGGGGAGCTGTTTTTT. Translation: CASSSGLAPGELFF.